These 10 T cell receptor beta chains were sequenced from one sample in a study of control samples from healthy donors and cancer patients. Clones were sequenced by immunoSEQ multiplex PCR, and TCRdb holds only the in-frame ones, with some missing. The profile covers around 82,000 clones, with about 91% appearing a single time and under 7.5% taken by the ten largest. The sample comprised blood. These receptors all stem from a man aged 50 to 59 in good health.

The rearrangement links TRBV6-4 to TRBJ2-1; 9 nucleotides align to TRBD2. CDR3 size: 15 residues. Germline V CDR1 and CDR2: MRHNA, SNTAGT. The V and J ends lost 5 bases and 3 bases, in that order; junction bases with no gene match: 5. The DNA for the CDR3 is TGTGCCAGCAGTCCCAGAGCGGGGGGCTACAATGAGCAGTTCTTC. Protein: CASSPRAGGYNEQFF.

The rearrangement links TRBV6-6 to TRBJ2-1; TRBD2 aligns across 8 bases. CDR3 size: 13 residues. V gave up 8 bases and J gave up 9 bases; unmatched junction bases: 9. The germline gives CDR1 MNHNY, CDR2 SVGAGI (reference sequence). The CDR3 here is CASRTGGPVEQFF. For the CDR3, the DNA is TGTGCCAGCCGTACGGGGGGGCCCGTTGAGCAGTTCTTC.

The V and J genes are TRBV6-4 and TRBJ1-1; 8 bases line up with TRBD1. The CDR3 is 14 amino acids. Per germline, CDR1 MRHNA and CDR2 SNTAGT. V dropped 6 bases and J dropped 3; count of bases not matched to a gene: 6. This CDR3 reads CASRRTGWDTEAFF. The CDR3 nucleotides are TGTGCCAGCAGGAGGACAGGGTGGGACACTGAAGCTTTCTTT.

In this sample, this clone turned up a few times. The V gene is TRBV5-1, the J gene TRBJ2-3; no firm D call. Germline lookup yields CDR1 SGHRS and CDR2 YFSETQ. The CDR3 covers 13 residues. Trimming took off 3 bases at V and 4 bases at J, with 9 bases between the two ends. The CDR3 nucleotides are TGCGCCAGCAGCTCCCTTACCGCAGATACGCAGTATTTT. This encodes CASSSLTADTQYF.

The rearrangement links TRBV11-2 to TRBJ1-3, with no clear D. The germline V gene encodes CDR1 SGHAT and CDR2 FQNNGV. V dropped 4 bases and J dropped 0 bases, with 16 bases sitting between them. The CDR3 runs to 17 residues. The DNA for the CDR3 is TGTGCCAGCAGCTCCCACGGGAAGTACTTCTCTGGAAACACCATATATTTT. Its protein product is CASSSHGKYFSGNTIYF.

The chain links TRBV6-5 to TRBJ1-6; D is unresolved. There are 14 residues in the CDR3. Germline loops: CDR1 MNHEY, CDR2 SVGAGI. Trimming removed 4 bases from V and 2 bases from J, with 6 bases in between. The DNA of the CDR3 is TGTGCCAGCAGTTCCGGGCCCTATAATTCACCCCTCCACTTT. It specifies CASSSGPYNSPLHF.

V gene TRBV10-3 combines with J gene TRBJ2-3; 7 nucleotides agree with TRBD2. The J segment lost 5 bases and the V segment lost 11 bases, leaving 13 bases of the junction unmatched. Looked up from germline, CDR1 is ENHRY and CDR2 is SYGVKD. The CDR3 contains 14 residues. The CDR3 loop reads CASREGREKDTQYF. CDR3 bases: TGTGCCTCCCGAGAGGGGAGGGAGAAAGATACGCAGTATTTT.

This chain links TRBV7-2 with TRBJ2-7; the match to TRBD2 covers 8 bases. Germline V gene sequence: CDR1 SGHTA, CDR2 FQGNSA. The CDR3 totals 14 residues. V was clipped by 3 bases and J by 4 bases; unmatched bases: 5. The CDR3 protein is CASSFPGLVYEQYF. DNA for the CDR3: TGTGCCAGCAGCTTCCCGGGACTAGTTTACGAGCAGTACTTC.

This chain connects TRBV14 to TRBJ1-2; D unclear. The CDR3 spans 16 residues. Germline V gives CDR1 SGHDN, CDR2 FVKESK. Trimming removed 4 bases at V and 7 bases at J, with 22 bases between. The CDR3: CASSRKSAPGIGGYTF. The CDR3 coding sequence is TGTGCCAGCAGCCGAAAATCCGCCCCGGGGATTGGTGGCTACACCTTC.

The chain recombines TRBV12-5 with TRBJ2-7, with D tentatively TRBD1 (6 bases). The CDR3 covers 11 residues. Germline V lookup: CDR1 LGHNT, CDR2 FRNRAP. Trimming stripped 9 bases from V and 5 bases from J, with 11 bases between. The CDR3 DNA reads TGTGCTAGGGGGACACCGAACGAGCAGTACTTC. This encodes CARGTPNEQYF.